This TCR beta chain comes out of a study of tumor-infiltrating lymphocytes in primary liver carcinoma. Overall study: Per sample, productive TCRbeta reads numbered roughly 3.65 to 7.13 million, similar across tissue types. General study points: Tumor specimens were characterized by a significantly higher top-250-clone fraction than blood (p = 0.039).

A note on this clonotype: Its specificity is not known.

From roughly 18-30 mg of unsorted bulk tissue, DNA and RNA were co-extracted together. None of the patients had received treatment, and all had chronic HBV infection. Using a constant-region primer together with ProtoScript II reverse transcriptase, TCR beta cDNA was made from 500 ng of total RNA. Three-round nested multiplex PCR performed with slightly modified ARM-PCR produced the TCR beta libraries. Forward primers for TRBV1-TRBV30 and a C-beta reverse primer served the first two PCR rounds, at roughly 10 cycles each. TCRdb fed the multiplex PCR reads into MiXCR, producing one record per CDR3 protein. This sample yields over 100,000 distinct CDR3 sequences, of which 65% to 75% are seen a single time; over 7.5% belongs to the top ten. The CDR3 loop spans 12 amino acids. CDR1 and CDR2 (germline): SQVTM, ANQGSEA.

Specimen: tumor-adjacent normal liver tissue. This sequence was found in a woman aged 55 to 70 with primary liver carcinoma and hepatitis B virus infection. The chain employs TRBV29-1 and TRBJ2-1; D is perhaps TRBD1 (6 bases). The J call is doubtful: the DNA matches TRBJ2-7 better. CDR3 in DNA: TGCAGCGTTCAGGACAGTTACAATGAGCAGTACTTC. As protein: CSVQDSYNEQYF.